The TCR beta chain under discussion was sequenced for a study of follicular helper T cells after annual influenza vaccination (dated by TCRdb to 2015 to 2018). About the study as a whole: After each seasonal influenza vaccination, blood samples were collected on days 0, 7 and 28. Some subjects were followed across successive annual vaccinations spanning the 2013-2014, 2014-2015 and 2015-2016 seasons to study recall of cTfh clones. One week after vaccination, a second recruited cohort of 12 to 13 subjects (Table S1) displayed a similar ICOS+CD38+ cTfh response. Multi-year samples were available for six subjects, with four spanning two vaccination seasons and two spanning three seasons. The 2013-2014 samples were cryopreserved, while the 2015 samples were processed right after collection.

The time point label, as the study defines it: 2014-2015 season, pre-vaccination. TCRB sequencing was used to follow sorted CD4 subsets from the blood of adults before and after they were given the seasonal inactivated influenza vaccine (Fluvarix). To be eligible, subjects had to live in the community and must not have received influenza vaccine in the previous 6 months. Influenza vaccine contraindications, substance abuse, HIV/AIDS, active malignancy, immunomodulatory medication and active illness such as respiratory infection were included among the exclusion criteria. At each time point, about 35 to 100 mL of blood was collected. Non-naive CD4+CXCR5+PD-1+ cells were defined as circulating Tfh and were sorted into two fractions, ICOS+CD38+ and ICOS-CD38-. PBMC were isolated using Ficoll-Paque PLUS or SepMate separation. Before DNA extraction, cell subsets were sorted from PBMC on a BD FACS Aria.

The full study reports these points: Day 7 ICOS+CD38+ clones were most often found later in ICOS-CD38- cTfh, suggesting that subset may serve as a memory reservoir. ICOS+CD38+ cTfh clonality correlated with the frequency of that population, and its change correlated with the change in circulating plasmablast frequency. With successive annual vaccinations, a recurrent oligoclonal ICOS+CD38+ cTfh response was recalled, and this response contained tetramer and AIM influenza-specific clonotypes. Rare clonotypes could not be sampled because productive TCRB sequences were recovered from only roughly 9-20% of the analyzed cells.

Library prep was done by the immunoSEQ multiplex PCR assay. Adaptive Biotechnologies carried out TCRB amplification, library preparation, sequencing and preliminary bioinformatics at Survey level resolution. TCRB sequencing used multiplex PCR amplification of genomic DNA from sorted cTfh populations. Turning to the authors' computational methods: Clonality was computed in R as 1 minus normalized Shannon entropy; the Gini index was calculated with the R package ineq. The overlap score was defined as the summed counts of shared sequences divided by the total counts of all sequences in both compared samples. Significance of shared clonotypes was assessed by Fisher's exact test, with a theoretical repertoire of 10^7 TCRB sequences assumed. TCRdb carries this immuneACCESS record with in-frame sequences only. Its versions omit some clonotypes, under half of them owing to an unresolved V gene in the studies checked, with the rest unexplained. V, J and clone size are those of that table, while D and trimming were read from the DNA. The sample table contains about 27,000 clones; only one count was recorded for approximately 80% of them. The ten largest clones capture about 1.2% of the sample.

A word on this clone: Its cognate antigen has yet to be identified. No much larger clone is present one base from it, and per-base qualities are unavailable.

The input for sequencing was CXCR5+ CD38- circulating T follicular helper cells from blood, taken on the day of influenza vaccination. The cell subset or site label, read with the paper, signifies: circulating Tfh, non-naive CD4+CXCR5+PD-1+ (ICOS+CD38+ or ICOS-CD38-). This TCR was recovered from an adult who received the influenza vaccine.

The nucleotides are TGTGCCAGCAGCTTCCCGGGGGGCGGCACTGAAGCTTTCTTT. This sequence encodes CASSFPGGGTEAFF. Recombination connected TRBV7-9 to TRBJ1-1; 6 matching bases give a weak D call of TRBD1. The CDR3 sequence holds 14 residues, the cysteine and phenylalanine included. Of the read, only the CDR3 DNA is kept; its 42 bases are in frame from base 1. V is shortened by 3 bases, J by 4 bases, and the region joining them spans 12 bases. Sequences SEHNR (CDR1) and FQNEAQ (CDR2) are obtained from the germline V gene (reference sequence). Outside the CDR3, residues come from the reference TRBV7-9 and TRBJ1-1 proteins, so the full variable domain is: DTGVSQNPRHKITKRGQNVTFRCDPISEHNRLYWYRQTLGQGPEFLTYFQNEAQLEKSRLLSDRFSAERPKGSFSTLEIQRTEQGDSAMYLCASSFPGGGTEAFFGQGTRLTVV.